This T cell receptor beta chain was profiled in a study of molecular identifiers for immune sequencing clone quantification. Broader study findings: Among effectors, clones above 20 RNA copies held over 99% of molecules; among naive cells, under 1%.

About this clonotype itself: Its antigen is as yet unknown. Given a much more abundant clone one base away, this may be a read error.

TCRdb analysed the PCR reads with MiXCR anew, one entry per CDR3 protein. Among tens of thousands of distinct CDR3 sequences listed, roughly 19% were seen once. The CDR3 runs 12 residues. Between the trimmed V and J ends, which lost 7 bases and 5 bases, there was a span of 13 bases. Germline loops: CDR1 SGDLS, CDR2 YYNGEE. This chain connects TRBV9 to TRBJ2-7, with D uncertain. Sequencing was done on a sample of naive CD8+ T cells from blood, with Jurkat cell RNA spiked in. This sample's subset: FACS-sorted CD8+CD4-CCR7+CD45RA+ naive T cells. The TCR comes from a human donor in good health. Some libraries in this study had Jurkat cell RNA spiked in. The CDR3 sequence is CASGLIDHEQYF. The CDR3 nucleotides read TGTGCCAGCGGCTTAATAGATCACGAGCAGTACTTC.